This T cell receptor (beta chain) derives from a study of blood T cell repertoires in COVID-19. Some clones are missing from TCRdb's copy, which holds only in-frame ones; the method was immunoSEQ multiplex PCR. The sample includes approximately 110,000 clones, 75% to 90% seen only once; the top ten take under 7%. This CDR3 has 13 amino acids. Trimming stripped 3 bases from V and 3 bases from J, with 11 bases between. Per the germline V gene, CDR1 is SQVTM and CDR2 is ANQGSEA. Sequencing used peripheral blood. This receptor was identified in a woman between 45 and 60 years old with acute or convalescent COVID-19. The rearrangement links TRBV29-1 to TRBJ1-2; maybe TRBD1 (6 bases). For the CDR3, the DNA is TGCAGCGTTGACGTGGCAGGGGACTATGGCTACACCTTC. Its translation is CSVDVAGDYGYTF.